Reported below is one TCR beta chain. Repertoires were generated with immunoSEQ multiplex PCR, while TCRdb's copy carries only in-frame clones and drops some. The sample contains 400,000 or so clones, around 87% of which appear only once. This specimen comes from a study of blood T cell repertoires in COVID-19. At the level of the study: Recovery among Cohort 3 donors was established by two negative PCRs, clearance, or symptom resolution. PBMCs, B-cell-depleted T cells, or T cells were the source of the cDNA or gDNA that made up the material.

In terms of age and location, participants ranged from roughly 18 to 89 years and lived in about 25 US areas. Each participant's cohort was designated according to participant-reported clinical history. Specimen: PBMCs or T cells enriched from blood (not recorded which). The source is a man in his forties in a cohort exposed to, infected with or recovered from COVID-19 (not recorded which).

CDR3 region: CASSLGRGIQPQHF. The CDR3 DNA is TGTGCCAGCAGTTTGGGCAGGGGGATTCAGCCCCAGCATTTT. The chain has TRBV27 and TRBJ1-5; 7 positions agree with TRBD1. Germline assignment: CDR1 MNHEY and CDR2 SMNVEV (reference sequence). This CDR3 region has 14 residues. Germline trimming cut 3 bases from V and 6 bases from J; bases unmatched to any gene: 5.